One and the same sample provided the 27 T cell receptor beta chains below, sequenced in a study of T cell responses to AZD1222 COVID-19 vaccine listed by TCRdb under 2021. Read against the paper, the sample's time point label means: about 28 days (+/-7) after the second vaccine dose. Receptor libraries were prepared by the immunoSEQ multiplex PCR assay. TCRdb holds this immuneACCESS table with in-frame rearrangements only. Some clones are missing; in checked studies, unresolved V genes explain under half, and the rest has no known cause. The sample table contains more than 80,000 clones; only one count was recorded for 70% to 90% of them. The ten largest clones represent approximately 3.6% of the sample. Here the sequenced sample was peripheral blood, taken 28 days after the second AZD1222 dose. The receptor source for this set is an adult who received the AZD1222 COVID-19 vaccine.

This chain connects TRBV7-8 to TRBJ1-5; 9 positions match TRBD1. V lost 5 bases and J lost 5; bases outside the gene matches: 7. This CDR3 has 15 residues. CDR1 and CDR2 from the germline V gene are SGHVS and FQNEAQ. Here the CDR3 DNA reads TGTGCCAGCAGCCTAGGGACAGGGAGGTATCAGCCCCAGCATTTT. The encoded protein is CASSLGTGRYQPQHF.

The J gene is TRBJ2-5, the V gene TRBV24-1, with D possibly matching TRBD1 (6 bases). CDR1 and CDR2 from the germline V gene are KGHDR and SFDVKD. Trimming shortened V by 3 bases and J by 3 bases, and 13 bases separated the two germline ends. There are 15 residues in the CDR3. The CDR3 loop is CATSDTVQGKETQYF. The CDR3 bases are TGTGCCACCAGTGATACGGTGCAGGGGAAAGAGACCCAGTACTTC.

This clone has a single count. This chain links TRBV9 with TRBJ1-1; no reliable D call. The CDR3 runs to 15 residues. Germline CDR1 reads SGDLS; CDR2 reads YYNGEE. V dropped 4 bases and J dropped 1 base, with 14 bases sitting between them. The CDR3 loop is CASSPLLAGNTEAFF. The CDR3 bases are TGTGCCAGCAGCCCGCTACTGGCGGGGAACACTGAAGCTTTCTTT.

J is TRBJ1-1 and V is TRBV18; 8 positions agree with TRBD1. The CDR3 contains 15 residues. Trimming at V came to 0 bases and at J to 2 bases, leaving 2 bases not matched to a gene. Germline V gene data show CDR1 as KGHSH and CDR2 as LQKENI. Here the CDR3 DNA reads TGTGCCAGCTCACCACCGGACAGGGTAAACACTGAAGCTTTCTTT. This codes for CASSPPDRVNTEAFF.

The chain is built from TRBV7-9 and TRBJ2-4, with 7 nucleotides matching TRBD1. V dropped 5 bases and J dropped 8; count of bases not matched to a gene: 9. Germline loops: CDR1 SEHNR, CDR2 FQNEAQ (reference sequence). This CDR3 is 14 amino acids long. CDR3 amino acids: CASSLDREVDIQYF. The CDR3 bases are TGTGCCAGCAGCCTCGACAGGGAAGTGGACATTCAGTACTTC.

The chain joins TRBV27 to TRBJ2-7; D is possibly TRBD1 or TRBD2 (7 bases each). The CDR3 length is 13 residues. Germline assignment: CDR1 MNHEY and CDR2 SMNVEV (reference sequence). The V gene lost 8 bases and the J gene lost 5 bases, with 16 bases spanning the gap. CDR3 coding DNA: TGTGCCAGCGGGGGGGTGACAGGGAACGAGCAGTACTTC. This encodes CASGGVTGNEQYF.

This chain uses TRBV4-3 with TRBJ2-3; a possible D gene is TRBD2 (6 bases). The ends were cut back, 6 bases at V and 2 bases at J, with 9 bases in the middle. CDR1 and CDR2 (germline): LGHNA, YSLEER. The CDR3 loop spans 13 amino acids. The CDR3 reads CASREGTTDTQYF. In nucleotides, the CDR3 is TGCGCCAGCAGGGAGGGGACCACAGATACGCAGTATTTT.

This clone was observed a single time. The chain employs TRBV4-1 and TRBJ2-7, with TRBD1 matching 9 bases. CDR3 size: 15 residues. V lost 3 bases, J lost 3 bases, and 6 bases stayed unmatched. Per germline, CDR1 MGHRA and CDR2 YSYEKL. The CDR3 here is CASSHPGQGIYEQYF. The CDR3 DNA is TGCGCCAGCAGCCATCCGGGACAGGGTATCTACGAGCAGTACTTC.

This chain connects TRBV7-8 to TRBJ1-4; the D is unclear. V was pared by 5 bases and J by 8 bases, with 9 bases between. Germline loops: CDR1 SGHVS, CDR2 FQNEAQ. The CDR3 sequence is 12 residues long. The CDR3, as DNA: TGTGCCAGCAGCCCTTTTGGGGAAAAACTGTTTTTT. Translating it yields CASSPFGEKLFF.

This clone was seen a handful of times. In DNA form, the CDR3 reads TGTGCCAGCAGCCAAGGACAGGGCCGTAACAATGAGCAGTTCTTC. It yields the protein CASSQGQGRNNEQFF. The V gene is TRBV14, the J gene TRBJ2-1, with TRBD1 matching 7 bases. V lost 1 base, J lost 5 bases, and 5 bases stayed unmatched. CDR1 and CDR2 (germline): SGHDN, FVKESK. This CDR3 region has 15 residues.

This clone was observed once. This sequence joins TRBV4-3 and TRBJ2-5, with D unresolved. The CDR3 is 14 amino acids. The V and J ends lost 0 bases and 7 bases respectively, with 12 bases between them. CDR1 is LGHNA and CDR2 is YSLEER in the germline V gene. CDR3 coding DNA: TGCGCCAGCAGCCAAGATCGGCGACTTGGGACCCAGTACTTC. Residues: CASSQDRRLGTQYF.

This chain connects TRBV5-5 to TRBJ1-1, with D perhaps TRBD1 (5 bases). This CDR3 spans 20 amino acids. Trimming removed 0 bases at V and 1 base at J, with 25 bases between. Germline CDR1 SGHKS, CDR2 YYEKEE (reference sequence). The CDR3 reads CASSLGDLIGFKFGNTEAFF. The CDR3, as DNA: TGTGCCAGCAGCTTGGGGGACCTAATCGGATTTAAGTTTGGGAACACTGAAGCTTTCTTT.

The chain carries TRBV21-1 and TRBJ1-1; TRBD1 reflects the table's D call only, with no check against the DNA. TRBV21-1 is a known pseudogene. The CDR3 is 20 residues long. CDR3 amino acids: CASSPYYPSGTGPLDTEAFF. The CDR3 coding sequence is TGTGCCAGCAGCCCCTATTACCCCTCCGGGACAGGGCCGCTTGACACTGAAGCTTTCTTT.

CDR3 nucleotides: TGTGCCAGCAGGGAGGGTGAAGAGACCCAGTACTTC. As protein: CASREGEETQYF. The chain employs TRBV28 and TRBJ2-5; D is possibly TRBD2 (6 bases). The CDR3 runs to 12 residues. Trimming shortened V by 6 bases and J by 3 bases, and 8 bases separated the two germline ends. The germline V gene encodes CDR1 MDHEN and CDR2 SYDVKM.

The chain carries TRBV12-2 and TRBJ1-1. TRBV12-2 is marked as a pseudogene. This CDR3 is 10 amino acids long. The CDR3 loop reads CASCMTEAFF. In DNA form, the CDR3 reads TGTGCAAGCTGTATGACTGAAGCTTTCTTT.

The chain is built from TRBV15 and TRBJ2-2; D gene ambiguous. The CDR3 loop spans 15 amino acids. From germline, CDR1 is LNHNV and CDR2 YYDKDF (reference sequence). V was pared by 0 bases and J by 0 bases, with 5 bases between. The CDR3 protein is CATSRDLANTGELFF. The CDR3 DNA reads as TGTGCCACCAGCAGAGATCTCGCGAACACCGGGGAGCTGTTTTTT. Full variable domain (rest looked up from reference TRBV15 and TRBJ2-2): DAMVIQNPRYQVTQFGKPVTLSCSQTLNHNVMYWYQQKSSQAPKLLFHYYDKDFNNEADTPDNFQSRRPNTSFCFLDIRSPGLGDTAMYLCATSRDLANTGELFFGEGSRLTVL.

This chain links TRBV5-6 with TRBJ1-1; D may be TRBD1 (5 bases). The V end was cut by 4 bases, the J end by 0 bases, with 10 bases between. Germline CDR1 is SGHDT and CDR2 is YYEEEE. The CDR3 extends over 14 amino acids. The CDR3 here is CASSRGPLNTEAFF. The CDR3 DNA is TGTGCCAGCAGCCGGGGACCGCTGAACACTGAAGCTTTCTTT.

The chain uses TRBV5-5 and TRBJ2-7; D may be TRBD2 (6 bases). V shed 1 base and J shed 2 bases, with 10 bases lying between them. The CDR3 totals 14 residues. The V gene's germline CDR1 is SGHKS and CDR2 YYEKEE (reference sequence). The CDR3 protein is CASSLSWGAYEQYF. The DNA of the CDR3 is TGTGCCAGCAGCTTGAGCTGGGGGGCCTACGAGCAGTACTTC.

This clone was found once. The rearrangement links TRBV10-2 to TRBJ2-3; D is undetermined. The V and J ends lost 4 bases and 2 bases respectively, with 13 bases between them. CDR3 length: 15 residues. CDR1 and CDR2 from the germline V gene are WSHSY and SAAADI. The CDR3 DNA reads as TGCGCCAGCAGTGGTAACAGAGAATTCACAGATACGCAGTATTTT. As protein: CASSGNREFTDTQYF.

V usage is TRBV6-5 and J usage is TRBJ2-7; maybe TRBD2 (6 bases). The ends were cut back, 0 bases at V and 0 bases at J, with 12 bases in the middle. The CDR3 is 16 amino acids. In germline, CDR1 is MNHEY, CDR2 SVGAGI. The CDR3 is CASSYSTGESSYEQYF. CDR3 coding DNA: TGTGCCAGCAGTTACTCGACGGGGGAGAGCTCCTACGAGCAGTACTTC.

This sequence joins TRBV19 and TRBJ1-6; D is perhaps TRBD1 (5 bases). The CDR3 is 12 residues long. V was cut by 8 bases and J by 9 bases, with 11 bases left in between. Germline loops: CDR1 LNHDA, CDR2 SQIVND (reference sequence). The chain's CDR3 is CASGRGRSPLHF. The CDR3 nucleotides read TGTGCCAGTGGGAGGGGCCGTTCACCCCTCCACTTT.

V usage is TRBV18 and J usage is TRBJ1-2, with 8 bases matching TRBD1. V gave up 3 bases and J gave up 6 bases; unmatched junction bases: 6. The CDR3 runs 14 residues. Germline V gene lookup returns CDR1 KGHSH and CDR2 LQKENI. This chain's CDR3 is CASSPKDRVHGYTF. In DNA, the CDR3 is TGTGCCAGCTCACCTAAGGACAGGGTGCATGGCTACACCTTC.

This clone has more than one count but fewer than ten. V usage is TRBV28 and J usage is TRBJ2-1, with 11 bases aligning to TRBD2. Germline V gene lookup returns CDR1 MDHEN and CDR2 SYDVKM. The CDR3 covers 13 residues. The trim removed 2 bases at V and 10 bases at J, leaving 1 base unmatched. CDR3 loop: CASSLGTSGEQFF. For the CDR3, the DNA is TGTGCCAGCAGTTTAGGGACTAGCGGAGAGCAGTTCTTC.

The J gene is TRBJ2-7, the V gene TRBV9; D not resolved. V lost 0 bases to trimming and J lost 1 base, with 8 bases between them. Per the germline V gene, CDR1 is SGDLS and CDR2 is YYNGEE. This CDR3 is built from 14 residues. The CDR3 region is CASSVEGKSYEQYF. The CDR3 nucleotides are TGTGCCAGCAGCGTAGAAGGGAAATCCTACGAGCAGTACTTC.

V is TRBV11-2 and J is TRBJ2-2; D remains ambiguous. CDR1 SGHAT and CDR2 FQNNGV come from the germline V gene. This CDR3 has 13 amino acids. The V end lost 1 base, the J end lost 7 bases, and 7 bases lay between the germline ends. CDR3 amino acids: CASSLVVGGELFF. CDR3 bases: TGTGCCAGCAGCTTAGTTGTCGGCGGGGAGCTGTTTTTT.

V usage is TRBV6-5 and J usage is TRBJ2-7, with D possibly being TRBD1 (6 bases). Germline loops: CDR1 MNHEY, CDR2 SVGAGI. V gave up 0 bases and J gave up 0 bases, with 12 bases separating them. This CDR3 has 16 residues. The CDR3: CASSYSPGALSYEQYF. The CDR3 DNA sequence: TGTGCCAGCAGTTACTCGCCAGGGGCCCTCTCCTACGAGCAGTACTTC.

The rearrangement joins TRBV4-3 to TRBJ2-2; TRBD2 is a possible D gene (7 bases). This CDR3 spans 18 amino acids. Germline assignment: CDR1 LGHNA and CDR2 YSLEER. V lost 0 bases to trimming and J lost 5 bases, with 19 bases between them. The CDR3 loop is CASSQDGGRGSRTGELFF. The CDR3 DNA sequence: TGCGCCAGCAGCCAAGATGGGGGCCGCGGGAGTAGGACCGGGGAGCTGTTTTTT.